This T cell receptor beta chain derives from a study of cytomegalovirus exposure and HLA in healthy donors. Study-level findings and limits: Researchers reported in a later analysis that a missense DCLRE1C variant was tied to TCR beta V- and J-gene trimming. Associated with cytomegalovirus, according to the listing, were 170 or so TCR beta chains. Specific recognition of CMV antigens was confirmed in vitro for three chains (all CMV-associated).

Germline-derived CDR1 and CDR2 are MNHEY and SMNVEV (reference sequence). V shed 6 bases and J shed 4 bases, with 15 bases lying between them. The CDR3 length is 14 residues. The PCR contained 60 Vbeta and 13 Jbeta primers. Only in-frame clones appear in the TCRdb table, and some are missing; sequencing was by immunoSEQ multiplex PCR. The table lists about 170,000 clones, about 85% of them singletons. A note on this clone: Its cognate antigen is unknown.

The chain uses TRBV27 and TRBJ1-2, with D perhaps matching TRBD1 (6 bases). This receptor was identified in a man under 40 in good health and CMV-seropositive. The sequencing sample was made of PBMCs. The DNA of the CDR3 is TGTGCCAGCAGATACAGGGCCCGGGGCTATGGCTACACCTTC. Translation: CASRYRARGYGYTF.